This is a list of T cell receptor beta chains from one sample in a study of T-cell memory formation after mild COVID-19. TCRdb itself ran the 5' RACE reads through MiXCR, one entry per CDR3 protein. The data hold about 300,000 distinct CDR3 sequences, with roughly 19% observed a single time. Sample: PBMCs or a T cell subset sorted from them (not recorded which). The receptors were gathered from a man younger than 30 who had mild COVID-19 (a few samples of this study predate the infection). Cell type and time point are not known. Both conserved end residues are part of each CDR3. D genes are given only for firm matches. Size tells how often a clone was seen (once, few, many) or the class of an expanded clone, and some rows leave it out.

D gene	V gene	clone size	J gene	CDR3 DNA	CDR3 protein
NA	TRBV5-1	NA	TRBJ2-1	TGCGCCAGCAGCTTAGCGGGTTACTACAATGAGCAGTTCTTC	CASSLAGYYNEQFF
NA	TRBV12-3/TRBV12-4	NA	TRBJ1-2	TGTGCCAGCAGTTTAGGGGTTATCTATGGCTACACCTTC	CASSLGVIYGYTF
NA	TRBV7-3	NA	TRBJ2-5	TGTGCCAGCAGCTTAAAAGGATCGGAGACCCAGTACTTC	CASSLKGSETQYF
NA	TRBV5-1	NA	TRBJ2-1	TGCGCCAGCAGCTCCGACCCCCACAATCGGCAGTTCTTC	CASSSDPHNRQFF
TRBD2	TRBV5-1	few	TRBJ2-4	TGCGCCAGCAGCCCAGGGACTAGCACGAACATTCAGTACTTC	CASSPGTSTNIQYF
NA	TRBV27	NA	TRBJ1-5	TGTGCCAGCAGTAAGGCCCGTAGCAATCAGCCCCAGCATTTT	CASSKARSNQPQHF
TRBD1	TRBV28	NA	TRBJ1-2	TGTGCCAGCAGCTTATCCGACAGGGTAGAGACCTTC	CASSLSDRVETF
NA	TRBV12-3/TRBV12-4	NA	TRBJ2-4	TGTGCCAGCAGTTTAACTAGCCTGATGAACATTCAGTACTTC	CASSLTSLMNIQYF
NA	TRBV7-2	many	TRBJ2-1	TGTGCCAGCAGCTTAGTCTCCAGACACAATGAGCAGTTCTTC	CASSLVSRHNEQFF
NA	TRBV5-1	NA	TRBJ2-7	TGCGCCAGCAGCCCAACCCTTTCAAAGCACGAGCAGTACTTC	CASSPTLSKHEQYF
NA	TRBV20-1	NA	TRBJ2-3	TGCAGTGCCAGCCCCACTTACACAGATACGCAGTATTTT	CSASPTYTDTQYF
NA	TRBV20-1	few	TRBJ1-6	TGCAGTGCTAAAACCGGGACCGAGGGTTCACCCCTCCACTTT	CSAKTGTEGSPLHF
NA	TRBV7-6	NA	TRBJ1-2	TGTGCCAGCAGCGAGGGGGGTCTCTATGGCTACACCTTC	CASSEGGLYGYTF
TRBD2	TRBV20-1	NA	TRBJ2-3	TGCAGTGCTAGTATACTAGCGTTGACAGATACGCAGTATTTT	CSASILALTDTQYF
NA	TRBV18	NA	TRBJ2-7	TGTGCCAGCTCACCGCAGGGCATAGCCTACGAGCAGTACTTC	CASSPQGIAYEQYF
NA	TRBV4-1	NA	TRBJ2-2	TGCGCCAGCAGCCCCATTGGCCGGTGGGACACCGGGGAGCTGTTTTTT	CASSPIGRWDTGELFF
NA	TRBV6-1	few	TRBJ1-3	TGTGCCACCCCTTCCGCAGTTGGCACCATATATTTT	CATPSAVGTIYF
TRBD1	TRBV2	few	TRBJ2-4	TGTGCCAGCAGCGCTACAGGGGCAGGCAAAAACATTCAGTACTTC	CASSATGAGKNIQYF
NA	TRBV18	NA	TRBJ2-7	TGTGCCAGCTCACCAAGCAGGGGGGTCTACGAGCAGTACTTC	CASSPSRGVYEQYF
NA	TRBV5-1	NA	TRBJ2-2	TGCGCCAGCAGCCACCGGGAAGTCGCGGCTGGGGAGCTGTTTTTT	CASSHREVAAGELFF
TRBD2	TRBV20-1	many	TRBJ2-1	TGCAGTGCTAGAGTCGGGGGGGATGAGCAGTTCTTC	CSARVGGDEQFF
TRBD2	TRBV2	few	TRBJ2-3	TGTGCCAGCAGTTATCCTTTAGCGGGGGCCACAGATACGCAGTATTTT	CASSYPLAGATDTQYF
NA	TRBV10-3	few	TRBJ2-1	TGTGCCATCAGTGGGCGCAGGGAGCAGTTCTTC	CAISGRREQFF
NA	TRBV6-2/TRBV6-3	NA	TRBJ2-2	TGTGCCAGCAGTTCACCCCTGGGGCTTCTGAACACCGGGGAGCTGTTTTTT	CASSSPLGLLNTGELFF
NA	TRBV18	NA	TRBJ1-1	TGTGCCAGCTCACCAGTAGGTGCTATGGACACTGAAGCTTTCTTT	CASSPVGAMDTEAFF
NA	TRBV7-2	few	TRBJ2-2	TGTGCCAGCAGCTTGGGCCCTTTCACCCTAATAGCCCTACCTAACACCGGGGAGCTGTTTTTT	CASSLGPFTLIALPNTGELFF
NA	TRBV5-6	few	TRBJ1-5	TGTGCCAGCAGCTTCAAGGAGTCTCAGCCCCAGCATTTT	CASSFKESQPQHF
NA	TRBV11-2	few	TRBJ2-2	TGTGCCAGCAGCTCAGGATACAAGAACACCGGGGAGCTGTTTTTT	CASSSGYKNTGELFF
NA	TRBV7-3	NA	TRBJ2-2	TGTGCCAGCAGCTTGGGGCACGGGGAGCTGTTTTTT	CASSLGHGELFF
TRBD1	TRBV5-1	many	TRBJ2-7	TGCGCCAGCAGCATGCAGGGGGCTACAACGGGGATATACGAGCAGTACTTC	CASSMQGATTGIYEQYF
NA	TRBV7-3	many	TRBJ1-1	TGTGCCACCGCCCGGACAGCGAACACTGAAGCTTTCTTT	CATARTANTEAFF
NA	TRBV7-2	few	TRBJ2-7	TGTGCCAGCAGCTTAGACTTCCGACGGGAGCAGTACTTC	CASSLDFRREQYF
NA	TRBV20-1	NA	TRBJ2-2	TGCAGTGCTAGAGGAGCTGGTAACGCCGGGGAGCTGTTTTTT	CSARGAGNAGELFF
TRBD2	TRBV12-3/TRBV12-4	few	TRBJ2-5	TGTGCCAGCAGTCTTAGCGGGGGGGCCCTGAAGACCCAGTACTTC	CASSLSGGALKTQYF
NA	TRBV7-2	NA	TRBJ1-1	TGTGCCAGCAGGTCGGGACAGAACACTGAAGCTTTCTTT	CASRSGQNTEAFF
TRBD1	TRBV9	NA	TRBJ1-6	TGTGCCAGCAGCGCGTACGCAACAGGGGAAAATTCACCCCTCCACTTT	CASSAYATGENSPLHF
TRBD1	TRBV6-5	few	TRBJ2-7	TGTGCCAGCAGTTACTCCGGGACAGGGGTATACGAGCAGTACTTC	CASSYSGTGVYEQYF